This TCR beta chain came from a study of T cell clonotyping in hematopoietic cell transplantation. The method was immunoSEQ multiplex PCR; TCRdb's version includes in-frame clones alone and lacks a portion of them. The data contain 9,400 or so clones, around 85% of them singletons. This clone was observed once. Its target is unknown. Findings and limits, study-wide: After transplant, recipient diversity fell while pathologically expanded clonotypes grew through day 180. Graft donor and pretransplant recipient Inverse Simpson Index values predicted broader posttransplant TCR diversity.

Recipient blood drawn about 28 days pretransplant and days 30, 100, 180 after. Sequences were derived from PBMCs, sampled 180 days after allogeneic stem cell transplant. This TCR derives from a human patient who had an allogeneic stem cell transplant, so the T cells may come from the graft donor. The donor label of this sample is uncertain. Some clones in this sample may be carry-over from other donors' samples.

The CDR3 nucleotides read TGTGCCAGCAGCTTTTTAACGGGACAGGGACCTATCAATTCACCCCTCCACTTT. It is translated as CASSFLTGQGPINSPLHF. The chain is built from TRBV5-4 and TRBJ1-6; 9 positions match TRBD1. Trimming cost V 2 bases and J 7 bases; bases outside gene matches: 13. Germline CDR1 SGHNT, CDR2 YYREEE (reference sequence). This CDR3 has 18 residues.